Sequencing of this T cell receptor beta chain was carried out in a study of response to subunit inactivated influenza vaccine. Whole-study results and caveats: Authors suggested each seasonal flu vaccination may recruit only limited numbers of new T cells.

TCRdb analysed the RT-PCR reads with MiXCR anew, one entry per CDR3 protein. The repertoire holds around 790,000 distinct CDR3 sequences, with 21% as singletons. In its sample, this clonotype was seen a few times. The antigen remains unidentified. The CDR3 sequence is 15 residues long. J was trimmed by 3 bases and V by 6 bases; bases with no gene match: 7. V usage is TRBV12-3 or TRBV12-4 and J usage is TRBJ2-1, with 8 bases matching TRBD1. The clonotype originates from a man in his fifties who received an inactivated influenza vaccine. Sequencing was performed on PBMCs from blood, taken 4 to 6 days after vaccination. The CDR3 protein is CASSRQGTYYNEQFF. CDR3 DNA sequence: TGTGCCAGCAGCCGACAGGGGACTTACTACAATGAGCAGTTCTTC.